The next 17 T cell receptor beta chains were all read from a single sample in a study of blood T cells in healthy people across ages (dated by TCRdb to the mid-2010s). The method was 5' RACE. The sequencer listed for this sample is Illumina HiSeq 2500. A second PCR of about 7 to 12 cycles was run with a J-beta primer mix and a sample-barcoded 5' primer. TCRdb itself trimmed the public reads at Q25 with fastp, ran MiXCR and retained productive beta chains. Entries that share a CDR3 protein sequence are merged under the most common genes and DNA. This sample lists around 500,000 distinct CDR3 sequences; about 26% were detected once. Of the sample, 3% to 4.5% is held by the ten largest clones. These data also featured in a second study, about T cells of mothers and their children.

Material: blood. The source of these receptors is a boy between 2 and 10 years old in good health.

This clonotype was seen a handful of times. CDR3 sequence reads: CASSSYRGDNSPLHF. CDR3 coding DNA: TGTGCCAGCAGTTCATACAGGGGAGATAATTCACCCCTCCACTTT. V is TRBV27 and J is TRBJ1-6, with 7 bases identical to TRBD1. Germline-derived CDR1 and CDR2 are MNHEY and SMNVEV (reference sequence). This CDR3 comprises 15 residues. V gave up 4 bases and J gave up 5 bases; unmatched junction bases: 5.

This clonotype has more than one count but fewer than ten. The chain uses TRBV18 and TRBJ1-3; D might be TRBD1 (5 bases). The V gene lost 1 base and the J gene lost 0 bases, with 16 bases spanning the gap. This CDR3 has 18 amino acids. CDR1 and CDR2 from the germline V gene are KGHSH and LQKENI. CDR3 DNA: TGTGCCAGCTCACCACGGTTGAGGGGCCCCCTCTCTGGAAACACCATATATTTT. This gives the protein CASSPRLRGPLSGNTIYF.

The chain recombines TRBV7-9 with TRBJ2-3; 7 bases are shared with TRBD1. CDR1 and CDR2 (germline): SEHNR, FQNEAQ (reference sequence). CDR3 size: 15 residues. Trimming at V came to 5 bases and at J to 2 bases, leaving 7 bases not matched to a gene. The CDR3 DNA reads TGTGCCAGCAGCGCCACAGGGGCCAACACAGATACGCAGTATTTT. Amino acid sequence: CASSATGANTDTQYF.

This chain joins TRBV3-1 and TRBJ1-2; 8 bases are a match to TRBD1. Germline values: CDR1 LGHDT, CDR2 YNNKEL (reference sequence). The CDR3 is 14 residues long. J was trimmed by 7 bases and V by 0 bases; bases with no gene match: 4. CDR3 protein: CASSQEGQGGGYTF. The CDR3 DNA sequence: TGTGCCAGCAGCCAAGAAGGACAGGGAGGTGGCTACACCTTC.

The genes are TRBV7-9 and TRBJ2-1; TRBD2 agrees at 16 bases. The CDR3 has 17 residues. V lost 7 bases and J lost 8; bases outside the gene matches: 11. Germline lookup yields CDR1 SEHNR and CDR2 FQNEAQ (reference sequence). The CDR3 bases are TGTGCCAGCAACCCACCGGGACTAGCGGGAGGGGTGGATGAGCAGTTCTTC. Protein product: CASNPPGLAGGVDEQFF.

In its sample, this clonotype was seen a few times. This chain links TRBV5-1 with TRBJ2-5; 9 nucleotides agree with TRBD2. The V gene's germline CDR1 is SGHRS and CDR2 YFSETQ. CDR3 length equals 16 residues. The V and J ends lost 4 bases and 5 bases, in that order; junction bases with no gene match: 12. CDR3 protein: CASSRRASGAAETQYF. CDR3 in DNA: TGCGCCAGCAGCCGGCGCGCTAGCGGGGCCGCGGAGACCCAGTACTTC. Drawing the rest from reference TRBV5-1 and TRBJ2-5, the complete variable domain is KAGVTQTPRYLIKTRGQQVTLSCSPISGHRSVSWYQQTPGQGLQFLFEYFSETQRNKGNFPGRFSGRQFSNSRSEMNVSTLELGDSALYLCASSRRASGAAETQYFGPGTRLLVL.

V is TRBV2 and J is TRBJ2-2; 7 bases align to TRBD2. CDR3 length equals 14 residues. V dropped 8 bases and J dropped 6; count of bases not matched to a gene: 9. Germline loops: CDR1 SNHLY, CDR2 FYNNEI. The CDR3 loop reads CASRLILAPGELFF. The DNA of the CDR3 is TGTGCCAGCCGCCTTATACTAGCGCCCGGGGAGCTGTTTTTT. The full variable domain, in which reference TRBV2 and TRBJ2-2 provide the parts outside the CDR3, is EPEVTQTPSHQVTQMGQEVILRCVPISNHLYFYWYRQILGQKVEFLVSFYNNEISEKSEIFDDQFSVERPDGSNFTLKIRSTKLEDSAMYFCASRLILAPGELFFGEGSRLTVL.

This clonotype came up a few times. The CDR3 carries no conserved terminal phenylalanine or tryptophan, so it likely arises from a read error. The chain combines TRBV18 with TRBJ2-7, with D possibly being TRBD2 (6 bases). The CDR3 sequence is 14 residues long. Germline assignment: CDR1 KGHSH and CDR2 LQKENI. The CDR3 DNA is TGTGCCCGCTCATGGGAATCCGGAGGGGACGAGCAGTACTCC. Translated: CARSWESGGDEQYS.

The chain recombines TRBV20-1 with TRBJ2-5; D might be TRBD2 (6 bases). This CDR3 has 16 residues. Trimming cost V 5 bases and J 2 bases, with 21 bases left between them. The V gene's germline CDR1 is DFQATT and CDR2 SNEGSKA (reference sequence). CDR3 protein: CSAPKASGGEQETQYF. For the CDR3, the DNA is TGCAGTGCTCCCAAGGCCAGCGGCGGGGAACAAGAGACCCAGTACTTC.

The chain uses TRBV12-3 or TRBV12-4 and TRBJ1-4, with 8 bases identical to TRBD1. J was trimmed by 8 bases and V by 7 bases; bases with no gene match: 9. This CDR3 contains 14 residues. The chain's CDR3 is CASTKGQGVEKLFF. DNA of the CDR3: TGTGCCAGCACCAAAGGACAGGGAGTAGAAAAACTGTTTTTT.

The gene calls are TRBV6-6 and TRBJ2-7, with 7 positions matching TRBD1. Trimming took 4 bases from V and 1 from J; bases not matched to a gene: 10. Germline V lookup: CDR1 MNHNY, CDR2 SVGAGI (reference sequence). CDR3 length equals 16 residues. CDR3: CASSFNDRAISYEQYF. The CDR3 DNA sequence: TGTGCCAGCAGTTTCAACGACAGGGCGATTTCCTACGAGCAGTACTTC.

The sample holds a few counts of this clonotype. The rearrangement links TRBV14 to TRBJ2-1; D not certain. Between the trimmed V and J ends, which lost 1 base and 12 bases, there was a span of 7 bases. Looked up from germline, CDR1 is SGHDN and CDR2 is FVKESK. CDR3 length: 11 residues. CDR3 region: CASSQGYSQFF. The CDR3 nucleotides read TGTGCCAGCAGCCAAGGCTACTCGCAGTTCTTC. The complete variable domain, with remaining parts taken from reference TRBV14 and TRBJ2-1, reads EAGVTQFPSHSVIEKGQTVTLRCDPISGHDNLYWYRRVMGKEIKFLLHFVKESKQDESGMPNNRFLAERTGGTYSTLKVQPAELEDSGVYFCASSQGYSQFFGPGTRLTVL.

CDR3 loop: CASSAKYLVGGLAKNIQYF. Here the CDR3 DNA reads TGTGCCAGCAGCGCCAAGTATCTCGTTGGCGGACTAGCCAAAAACATTCAGTACTTC. The V and J genes are TRBV14 and TRBJ2-4; TRBD2 might be the D (5 bases). Trimming shortened V by 5 bases and J by 0 bases, and 23 bases separated the two germline ends. Germline V lookup: CDR1 SGHDN, CDR2 FVKESK. This CDR3 comprises 19 residues.

There are a few counts of this clonotype. This chain joins TRBV20-1 and TRBJ1-4; the D gene is possibly TRBD1 (6 bases). V was clipped by 6 bases and J by 0 bases, with 20 bases between them. This CDR3 is built from 17 residues. The germline V gene has CDR1 DFQATT and CDR2 SNEGSKA (reference sequence). CDR3 amino acids: CSATSTGPIATNEKLFF. Here the CDR3 DNA reads TGCAGTGCAACCTCGACAGGCCCAATCGCAACTAATGAAAAACTGTTTTTT.

This clonotype was counted between two and nine times. The J gene is TRBJ2-3, the V gene TRBV7-2; possibly TRBD1 for D (6 bases). Germline V gene data show CDR1 as SGHTA and CDR2 as FQGNSA. CDR3 size: 13 residues. Trimming took off 5 bases at V and 1 base at J, with 7 bases between the two ends. The CDR3 DNA reads TGTGCCAGCAGCCGACAGGGCACAGATACGCAGTATTTT. Its protein product is CASSRQGTDTQYF.

This clonotype occurred a few times. One junction end does not reproduce the germline sequence, and a read error may be involved. This sequence joins TRBV20-1 and TRBJ2-3, with no clear D. The CDR3 loop spans 12 amino acids. The germline V gene has CDR1 DFQATT and CDR2 SNEGSKA (reference sequence). The CDR3 spells CSARDPENTQYF. The CDR3 coding sequence is TGCAGCGCTAGAGACCCCGAGAATACGCAGTATTTT.

This clonotype has only a few counts. This chain connects TRBV6-2 or TRBV6-3 to TRBJ2-2, with 11 bases identical to TRBD2. V shed 7 bases and J 6 bases; nucleotides not matched to a gene: 10. The CDR3 covers 16 residues. CDR1 is MNHEY, CDR2 SVGEGT, per germline. This CDR3 is CASKQLAGDFPGELFF. The CDR3, as DNA: TGTGCCAGCAAGCAACTAGCGGGAGATTTCCCCGGGGAGCTGTTTTTT.